The T cell receptor beta chain described here comes from a study of blood T cell repertoires in COVID-19. While infection was still active, Seattle patients were enrolled and then followed longitudinally. Sequencing used immunoSEQ multiplex PCR; TCRdb keeps in-frame clones, though not all of them. The sample holds about 180,000 clones, roughly 80% seen once. In germline, CDR1 is SGHRS, CDR2 YFSETQ. The CDR3 is made up of 15 amino acids. V was clipped by 1 base and J by 2 bases, with 10 bases between them. The rearrangement joins TRBV5-1 to TRBJ2-1; D perhaps matches TRBD2 (5 bases). The receptor comes from a woman aged 70 to 79 with COVID-19, enrolled during active disease. Source material: peripheral blood. The CDR3 DNA follows: TGCGCCAGCAGCTTGTCGGGGAACCCCTACAATGAGCAGTTCTTC. Protein: CASSLSGNPYNEQFF.